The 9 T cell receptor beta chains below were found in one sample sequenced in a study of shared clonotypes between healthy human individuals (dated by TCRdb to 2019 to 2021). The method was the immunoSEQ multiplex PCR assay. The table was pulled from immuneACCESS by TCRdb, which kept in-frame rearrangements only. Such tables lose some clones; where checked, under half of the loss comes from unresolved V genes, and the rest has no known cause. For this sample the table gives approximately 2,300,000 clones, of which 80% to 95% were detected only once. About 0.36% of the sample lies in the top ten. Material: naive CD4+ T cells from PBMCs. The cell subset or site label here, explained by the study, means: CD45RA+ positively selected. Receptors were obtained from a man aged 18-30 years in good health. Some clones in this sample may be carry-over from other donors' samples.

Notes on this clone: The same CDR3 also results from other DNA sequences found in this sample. In DNA form, the CDR3 reads TGTGCCACCAGCAGAGCCCCAGGGGAGACCCAGTACTTC. As protein: CATSRAPGETQYF. V and J are TRBV15 and TRBJ2-5; D is possibly TRBD1 (5 bases). V was clipped by 1 base and J by 5 bases, with 8 bases between them. The length of the CDR3 is 13 residues. Germline V lookup: CDR1 LNHNV, CDR2 YYDKDF (reference sequence).

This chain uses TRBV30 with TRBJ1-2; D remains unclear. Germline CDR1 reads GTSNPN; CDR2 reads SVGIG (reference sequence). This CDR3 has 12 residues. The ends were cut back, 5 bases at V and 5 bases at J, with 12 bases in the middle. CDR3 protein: CAWGDISYGYTF. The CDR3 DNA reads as TGTGCCTGGGGCGACATCTCATATGGCTACACCTTC.

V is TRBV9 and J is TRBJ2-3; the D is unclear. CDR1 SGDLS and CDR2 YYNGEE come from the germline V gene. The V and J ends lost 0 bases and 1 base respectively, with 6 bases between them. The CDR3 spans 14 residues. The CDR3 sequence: CASSVGFGTDTQYF. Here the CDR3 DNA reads TGTGCCAGCAGCGTAGGCTTCGGCACAGATACGCAGTATTTT.

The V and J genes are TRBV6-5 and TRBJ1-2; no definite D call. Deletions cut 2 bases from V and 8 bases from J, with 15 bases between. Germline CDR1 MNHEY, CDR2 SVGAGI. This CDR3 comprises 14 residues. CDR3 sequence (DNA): TGTGCCAGCAGTTACGGAGGGATCAAGCGAGGCTACACCTTC. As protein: CASSYGGIKRGYTF.

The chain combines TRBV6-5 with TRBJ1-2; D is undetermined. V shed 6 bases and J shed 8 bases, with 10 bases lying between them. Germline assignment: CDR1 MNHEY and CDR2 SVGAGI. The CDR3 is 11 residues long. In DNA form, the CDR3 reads TGTGCCAGCAGCAGTATCTCCGGCTACACCTTC. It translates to CASSSISGYTF.

CDR3 in amino acids: CASRPTDRARSNQPQHF. DNA of the CDR3: TGTGCCAGTAGACCCACGGACAGGGCGAGAAGCAATCAGCCCCAGCATTTT. This rearrangement joins TRBV19 to TRBJ1-5; 8 bases are shared with TRBD1. The CDR3 contains 17 residues. Trimming at V came to 6 bases and at J to 1 base, leaving 11 bases not matched to a gene. Germline V gene sequence: CDR1 LNHDA, CDR2 SQIVND (reference sequence). Combining the CDR3 with reference TRBV19 and TRBJ1-5 gives the whole variable domain DGGITQSPKYLFRKEGQNVTLSCEQNLNHDAMYWYRQDPGQGLRLIYYSQIVNDFQKGDIAEGYSVSREKKESFPLTVTSAQKNPTAFYLCASRPTDRARSNQPQHFGDGTRLSIL.

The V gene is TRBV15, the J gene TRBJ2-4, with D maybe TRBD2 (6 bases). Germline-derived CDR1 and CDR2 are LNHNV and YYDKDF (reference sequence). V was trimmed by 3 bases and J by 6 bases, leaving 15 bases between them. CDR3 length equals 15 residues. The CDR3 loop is CATSRATGTLNIQYF. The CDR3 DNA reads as TGTGCCACCAGCAGGGCTACCGGGACTCTAAACATTCAGTACTTC.

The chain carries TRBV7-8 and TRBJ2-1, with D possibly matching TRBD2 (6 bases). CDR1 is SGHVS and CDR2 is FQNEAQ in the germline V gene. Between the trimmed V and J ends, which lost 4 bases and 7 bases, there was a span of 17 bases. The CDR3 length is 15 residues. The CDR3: CASSSRAGSGNEQFF. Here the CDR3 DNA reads TGTGCCAGCAGCTCAAGGGCGGGGAGCGGGAATGAGCAGTTCTTC.

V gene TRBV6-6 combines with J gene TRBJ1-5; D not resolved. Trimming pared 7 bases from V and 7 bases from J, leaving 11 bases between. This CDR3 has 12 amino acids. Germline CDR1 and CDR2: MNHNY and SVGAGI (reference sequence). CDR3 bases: TGTGCCAGCAATTTAGGGAACCAGCCCCAGCATTTT. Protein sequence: CASNLGNQPQHF.